This record covers a single TCR beta chain. The data belong to a study of blood T cell repertoires in COVID-19. About the study: The study drew acute and convalescent COVID-19 samples from the United States, Italy and Spain. In each case, the material was cDNA or gDNA derived from T cells, B-cell-depleted T cells, or PBMCs.

In the authors' workflow: Amplifying reference gene primers gave estimates of nucleated cell counts. Generated by immunoSEQ multiplex PCR, the TCRdb table keeps only in-frame clones and is missing some. Clonal size and the V and J genes are those of that table, whereas D and trimming came from the DNA. The sample contains about 24,000 clones, 73% of which appear only once. The origin of this receptor is a human donor in a cohort sampled during active or convalescent COVID-19. The sequenced sample consisted of peripheral blood.

The CDR3 protein is CASSFPGETQYF. In nucleotides, the CDR3 is TGTGCCAGCAGTTTCCCCGGGGAGACCCAGTACTTC. V gene TRBV12-3 or TRBV12-4 combines with J gene TRBJ2-5; no clear D gene. The CDR3 totals 12 residues. V lost 3 bases and J lost 5, with 7 bases in between.